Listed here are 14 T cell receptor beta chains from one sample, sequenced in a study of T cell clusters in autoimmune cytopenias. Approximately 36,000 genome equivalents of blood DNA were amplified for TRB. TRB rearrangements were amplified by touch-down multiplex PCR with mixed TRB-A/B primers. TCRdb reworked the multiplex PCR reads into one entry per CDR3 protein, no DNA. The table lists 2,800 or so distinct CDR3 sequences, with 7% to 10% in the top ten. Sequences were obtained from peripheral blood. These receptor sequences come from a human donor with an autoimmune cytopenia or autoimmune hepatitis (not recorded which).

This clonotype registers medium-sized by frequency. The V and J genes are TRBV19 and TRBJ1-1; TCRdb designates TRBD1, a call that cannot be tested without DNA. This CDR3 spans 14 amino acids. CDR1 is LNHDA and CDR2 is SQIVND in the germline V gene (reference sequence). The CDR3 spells CASSSPGGYTEAFF.

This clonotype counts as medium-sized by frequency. CDR3 amino acids: CAWIKSSGNTIYF. The gene calls are TRBV30 and TRBJ1-3. This CDR3 is built from 13 residues. The germline V gene encodes CDR1 GTSNPN and CDR2 SVGIG (reference sequence). Full variable domain (remainder filled in from reference TRBV30 and TRBJ1-3): SQTIHQWPATLVQPVGSPLSLECTVEGTSNPNLYWYRQAAGRGLQLLFYSVGIGQISSEVPQNLSASRPQDRQFILSSKKLLLSDSGFYLCAWIKSSGNTIYFGEGSWLTVV.

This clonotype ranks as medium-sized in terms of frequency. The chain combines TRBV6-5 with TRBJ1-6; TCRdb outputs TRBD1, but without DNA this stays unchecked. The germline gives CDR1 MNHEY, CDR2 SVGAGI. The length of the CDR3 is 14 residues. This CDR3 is CASTRTGNNSPLHF.

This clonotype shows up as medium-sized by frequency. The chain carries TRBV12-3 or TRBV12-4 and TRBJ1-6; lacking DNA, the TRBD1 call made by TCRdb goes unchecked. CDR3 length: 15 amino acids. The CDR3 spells CASSIGTGYNSPLHF.

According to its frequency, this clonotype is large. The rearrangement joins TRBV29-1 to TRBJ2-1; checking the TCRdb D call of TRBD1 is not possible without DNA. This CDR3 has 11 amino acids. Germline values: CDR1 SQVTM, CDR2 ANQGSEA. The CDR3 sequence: CSADRVGEQFF.

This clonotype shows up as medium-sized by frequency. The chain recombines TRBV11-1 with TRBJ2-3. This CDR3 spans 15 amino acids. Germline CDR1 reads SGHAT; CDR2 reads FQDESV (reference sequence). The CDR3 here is CASSPDPSRTDTQYF.

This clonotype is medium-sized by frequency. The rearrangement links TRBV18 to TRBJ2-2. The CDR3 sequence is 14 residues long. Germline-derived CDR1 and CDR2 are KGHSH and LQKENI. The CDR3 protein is CASSPTGNTGELFF.

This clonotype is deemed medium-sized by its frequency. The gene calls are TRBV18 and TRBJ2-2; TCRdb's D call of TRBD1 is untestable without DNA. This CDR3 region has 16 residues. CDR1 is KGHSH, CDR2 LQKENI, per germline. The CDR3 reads CASFWDRGPNTGELFF.

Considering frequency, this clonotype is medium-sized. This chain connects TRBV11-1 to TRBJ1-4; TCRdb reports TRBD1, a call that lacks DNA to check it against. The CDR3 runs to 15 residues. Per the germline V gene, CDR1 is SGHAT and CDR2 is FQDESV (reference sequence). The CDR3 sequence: CASSASGTGAEKLFF.

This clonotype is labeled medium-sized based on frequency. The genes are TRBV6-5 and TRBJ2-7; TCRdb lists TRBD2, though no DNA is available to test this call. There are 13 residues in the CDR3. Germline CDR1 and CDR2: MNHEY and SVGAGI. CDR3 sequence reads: CASRQREGREQYF.

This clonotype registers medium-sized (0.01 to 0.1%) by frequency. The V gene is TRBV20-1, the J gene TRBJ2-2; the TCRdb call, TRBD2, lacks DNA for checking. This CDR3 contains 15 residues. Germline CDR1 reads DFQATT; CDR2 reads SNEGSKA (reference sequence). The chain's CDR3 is CSAHSIAGDTGELFF.

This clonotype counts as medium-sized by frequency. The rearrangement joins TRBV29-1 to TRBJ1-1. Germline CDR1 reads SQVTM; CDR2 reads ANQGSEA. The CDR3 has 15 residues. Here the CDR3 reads CSVPGPVGPTSEAFF.

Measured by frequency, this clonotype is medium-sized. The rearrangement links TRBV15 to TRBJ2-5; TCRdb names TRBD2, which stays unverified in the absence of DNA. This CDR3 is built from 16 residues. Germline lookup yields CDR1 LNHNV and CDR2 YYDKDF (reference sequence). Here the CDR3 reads CATSRARRGLQETQYF. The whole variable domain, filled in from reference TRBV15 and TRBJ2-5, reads DAMVIQNPRYQVTQFGKPVTLSCSQTLNHNVMYWYQQKSSQAPKLLFHYYDKDFNNEADTPDNFQSRRPNTSFCFLDIRSPGLGDTAMYLCATSRARRGLQETQYFGPGTRLLVL.

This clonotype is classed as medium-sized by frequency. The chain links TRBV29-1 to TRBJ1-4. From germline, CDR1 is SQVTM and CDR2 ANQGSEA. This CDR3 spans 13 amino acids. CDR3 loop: CSVEGGPNEKLFF.